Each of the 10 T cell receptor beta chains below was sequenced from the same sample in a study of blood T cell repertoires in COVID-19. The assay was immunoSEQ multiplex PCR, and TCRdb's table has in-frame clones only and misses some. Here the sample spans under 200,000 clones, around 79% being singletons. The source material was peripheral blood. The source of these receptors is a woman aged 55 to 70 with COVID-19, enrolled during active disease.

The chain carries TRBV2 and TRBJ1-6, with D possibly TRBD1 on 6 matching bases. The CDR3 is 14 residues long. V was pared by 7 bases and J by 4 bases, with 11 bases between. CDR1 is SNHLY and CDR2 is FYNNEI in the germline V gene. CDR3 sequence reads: CASIEGHYNSPLHF. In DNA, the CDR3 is TGTGCCAGCATAGAGGGACATTATAATTCACCCCTCCACTTT.

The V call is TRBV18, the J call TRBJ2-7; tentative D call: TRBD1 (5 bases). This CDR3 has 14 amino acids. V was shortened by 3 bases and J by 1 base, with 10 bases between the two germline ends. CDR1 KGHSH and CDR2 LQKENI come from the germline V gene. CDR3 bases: TGTGCCAGCTCACCCTCTGGACAATCCTACGAGCAGTACGTC. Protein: CASSPSGQSYEQYV.

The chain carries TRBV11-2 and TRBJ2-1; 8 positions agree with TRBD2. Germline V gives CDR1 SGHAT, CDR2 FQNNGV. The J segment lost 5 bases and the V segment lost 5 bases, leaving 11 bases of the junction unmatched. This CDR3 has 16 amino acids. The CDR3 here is CASSPLEAGADNEQFF. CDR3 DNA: TGTGCCAGCAGCCCCCTAGAAGCGGGGGCCGACAATGAGCAGTTCTTC.

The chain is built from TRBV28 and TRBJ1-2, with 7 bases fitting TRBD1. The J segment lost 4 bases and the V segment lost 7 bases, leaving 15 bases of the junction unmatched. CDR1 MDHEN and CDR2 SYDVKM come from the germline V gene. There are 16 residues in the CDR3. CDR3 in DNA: TGTGCCAGCATGAATCAGGGGGAACTAAAGGTCTATGGCTACACCTTC. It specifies CASMNQGELKVYGYTF.

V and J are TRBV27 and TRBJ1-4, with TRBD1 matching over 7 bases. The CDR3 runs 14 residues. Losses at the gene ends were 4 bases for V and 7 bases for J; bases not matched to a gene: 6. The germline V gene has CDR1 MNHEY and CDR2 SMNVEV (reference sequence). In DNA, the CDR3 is TGTGCCAGCAGTTCATTCGACAGGGTTGAAAAACTGTTTTTT. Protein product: CASSSFDRVEKLFF. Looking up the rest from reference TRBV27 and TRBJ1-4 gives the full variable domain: EAQVTQNPRYLITVTGKKLTVTCSQNMNHEYMSWYRQDPGLGLRQIYYSMNVEVTDKGDVPEGYKVSRKEKRNFPLILESPSPNQTSLYFCASSSFDRVEKLFFGSGTQLSVL.

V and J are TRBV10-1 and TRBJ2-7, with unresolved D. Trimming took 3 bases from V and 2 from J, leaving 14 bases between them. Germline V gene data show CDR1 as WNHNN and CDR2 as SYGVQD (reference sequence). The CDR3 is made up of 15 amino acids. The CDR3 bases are TGCGCCAGCAGTGATAGGCCGGCCGACACCTACGAGCAGTACGTC. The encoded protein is CASSDRPADTYEQYV.

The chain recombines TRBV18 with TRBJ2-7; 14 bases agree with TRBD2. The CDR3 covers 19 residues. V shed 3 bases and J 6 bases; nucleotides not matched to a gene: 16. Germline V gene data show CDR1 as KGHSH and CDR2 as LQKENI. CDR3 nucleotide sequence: TGTGCCAGCTCACCTCTCCCTGGGACTAGCGGGAGCAATTTCATCGAGCAGTACTTC. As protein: CASSPLPGTSGSNFIEQYF.

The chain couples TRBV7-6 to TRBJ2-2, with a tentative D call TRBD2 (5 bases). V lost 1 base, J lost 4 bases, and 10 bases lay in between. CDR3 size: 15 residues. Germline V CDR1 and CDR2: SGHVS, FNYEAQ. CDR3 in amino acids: CASSLVRTSTGELFF. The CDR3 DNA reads TGTGCCAGCAGCTTAGTCCGCACTAGCACCGGGGAGCTGTTTTTT.

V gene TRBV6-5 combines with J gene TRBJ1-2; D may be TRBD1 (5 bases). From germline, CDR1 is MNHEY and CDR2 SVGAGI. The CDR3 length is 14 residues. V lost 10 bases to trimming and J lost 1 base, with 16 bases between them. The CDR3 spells CATQARQFNYGYTF. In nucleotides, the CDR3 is TGTGCCACCCAAGCCCGACAGTTTAACTATGGCTACACCTTC.

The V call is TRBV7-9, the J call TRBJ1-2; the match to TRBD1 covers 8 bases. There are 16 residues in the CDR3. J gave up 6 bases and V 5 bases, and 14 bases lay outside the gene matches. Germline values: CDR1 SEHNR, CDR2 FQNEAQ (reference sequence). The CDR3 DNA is TGTGCCAGCAGCCAGGGGGGGACAGGCGCTGATGATGGCTACACCTTC. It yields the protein CASSQGGTGADDGYTF.